The clone carrying this T cell receptor (beta chain) was seen only a few times. The sample carries other DNA sequences with the same CDR3. This record belongs to a study of blood T cell repertoires in COVID-19. Study background: From the United States, Italy and Spain came samples of acute and convalescent COVID-19. The cDNA or gDNA used as material had been derived from T cells, B-cell-depleted T cells, or PBMCs.

The V gene's germline CDR1 is LNHDA and CDR2 SQIVND (reference sequence). The V and J ends lost 5 bases and 6 bases respectively, with 17 bases between them. The CDR3 is 15 residues long. In the source study's methods: Estimation of nucleated cell counts was performed using reference gene primer amplification. Sequencing used immunoSEQ multiplex PCR; TCRdb keeps in-frame clones, though not all of them. The V and J calls and clone size are taken from that table; D and trimming were inferred from the DNA. The sample contains approximately 93,000 clones, roughly 78% of which appear only once. The chain carries TRBV19 and TRBJ1-5; D might be TRBD1 (6 bases). This clonotype was obtained from a woman aged 80 or over with acute or convalescent COVID-19. Sequenced: peripheral blood. This chain's CDR3 is CASSPGGGRGQPQHF. For the CDR3, the DNA is TGTGCCAGTAGTCCCGGGGGGGGGCGAGGTCAGCCCCAGCATTTT.